The sequence of this T cell receptor (beta chain) was determined in a study of shared clonotypes between healthy human individuals. The CDR3 has 15 amino acids. J gave up 0 bases and V 0 bases, and 3 bases lay outside the gene matches. CDR1 and CDR2 from the germline V gene are GTSNPN and SVGIG (reference sequence). Whole-study results and caveats: Shared clonotypes across all four donors exceeded non-shared ones in generation probability. Collection of samples was limited to blood; tissue repertoires likely differ. A handful of donors showed sharing of about 5.5% of naive CD4 clonotypes.

Repertoires were generated with immunoSEQ multiplex PCR, while TCRdb's copy carries only in-frame clones and drops some. The data show just over 2,000,000 clones, about 94% seen once. Of note for this clone: Antigen specificity is unknown. Other DNA sequences in the same sample also yield this CDR3.

Positive CCR7 selection of CD45RO-negative cells yielded the naive CD8 cells, and terminally differentiated effector memory CD45RA+ cells were excluded. The material sequenced was naive CD8+ T cells sorted from blood. The source of this sequence is a man aged 18 to 29 in good health. This sequence joins TRBV30 and TRBJ2-3; the match to TRBD2 covers 7 bases. The CDR3 loop reads CAWSVGSGSTDTQYF. Written as DNA, the CDR3 is TGTGCCTGGAGTGTGGGTAGCGGGAGCACAGATACGCAGTATTTT.